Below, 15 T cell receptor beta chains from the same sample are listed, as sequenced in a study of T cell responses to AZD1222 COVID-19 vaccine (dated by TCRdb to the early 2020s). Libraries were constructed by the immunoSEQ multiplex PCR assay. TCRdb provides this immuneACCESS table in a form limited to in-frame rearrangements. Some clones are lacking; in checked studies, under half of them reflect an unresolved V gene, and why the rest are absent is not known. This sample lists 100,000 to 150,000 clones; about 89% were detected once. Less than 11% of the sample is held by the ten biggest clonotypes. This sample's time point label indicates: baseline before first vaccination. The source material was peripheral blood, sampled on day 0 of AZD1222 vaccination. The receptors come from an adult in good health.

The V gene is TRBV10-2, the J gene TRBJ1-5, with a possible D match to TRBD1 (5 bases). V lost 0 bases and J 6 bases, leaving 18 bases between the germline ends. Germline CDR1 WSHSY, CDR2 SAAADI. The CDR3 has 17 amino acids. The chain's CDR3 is CASSESRWGEAIQPQHF. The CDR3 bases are TGCGCCAGCAGTGAGTCGAGGTGGGGGGAAGCAATTCAGCCCCAGCATTTT.

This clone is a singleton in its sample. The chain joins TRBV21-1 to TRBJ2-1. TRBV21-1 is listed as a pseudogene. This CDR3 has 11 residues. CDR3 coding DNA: TGTGCCAGCACCCGGCCCCATGAGCAGTTCTTC. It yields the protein CASTRPHEQFF.

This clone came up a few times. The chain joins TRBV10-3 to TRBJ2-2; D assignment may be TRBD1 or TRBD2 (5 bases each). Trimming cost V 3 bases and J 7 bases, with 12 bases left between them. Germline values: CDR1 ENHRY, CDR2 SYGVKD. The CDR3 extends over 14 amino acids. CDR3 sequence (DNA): TGTGCCATCAGTGAAGGTGGGGCGGGCGGGGAGCTGTTTTTT. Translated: CAISEGGAGGELFF.

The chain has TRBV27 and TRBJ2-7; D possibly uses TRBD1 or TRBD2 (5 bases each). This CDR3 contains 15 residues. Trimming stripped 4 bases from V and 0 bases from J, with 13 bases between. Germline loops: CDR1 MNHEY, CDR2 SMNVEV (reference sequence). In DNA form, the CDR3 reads TGTGCCAGCAGTTCCGGGACGGGAAGCTCCTACGAGCAGTACTTC. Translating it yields CASSSGTGSSYEQYF.

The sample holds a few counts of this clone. CDR3: CASSPRAGPFRNQPQHF. The DNA for the CDR3 is TGTGCCAGCAGTCCCCGGGCAGGGCCCTTTCGGAATCAGCCCCAGCATTTT. V usage is TRBV27 and J usage is TRBJ1-5; perhaps TRBD1 as D (5 bases). The CDR3 runs 17 residues. The germline V and J ends were trimmed by 5 bases and 4 bases, with 21 bases remaining between them. Germline CDR1 MNHEY, CDR2 SMNVEV (reference sequence).

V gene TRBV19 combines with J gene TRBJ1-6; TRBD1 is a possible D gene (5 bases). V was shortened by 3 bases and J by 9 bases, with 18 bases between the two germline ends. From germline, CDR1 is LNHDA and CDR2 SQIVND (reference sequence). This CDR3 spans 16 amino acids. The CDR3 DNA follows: TGTGCCAGTAGTATGGGGACTACATGGTCTGTTTCACCCCTCCACTTT. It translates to CASSMGTTWSVSPLHF.

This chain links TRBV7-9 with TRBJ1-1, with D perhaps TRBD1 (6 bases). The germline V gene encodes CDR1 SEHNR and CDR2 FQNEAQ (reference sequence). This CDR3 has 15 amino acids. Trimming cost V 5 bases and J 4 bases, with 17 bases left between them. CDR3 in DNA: TGTGCCAGCAGCCCAGGGGTAGGGCAGCTCACTGAAGCTTTCTTT. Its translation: CASSPGVGQLTEAFF.

The CDR3 protein is CASSIEGLQETQYF. In DNA, the CDR3 is TGTGCCAGTAGTATAGAAGGACTTCAAGAGACCCAGTACTTC. V and J are TRBV19 and TRBJ2-5; maybe TRBD2 (5 bases). The CDR3 sequence is 14 residues long. Germline loops: CDR1 LNHDA, CDR2 SQIVND (reference sequence). V gave up 0 bases and J gave up 2 bases, with 7 bases separating them.

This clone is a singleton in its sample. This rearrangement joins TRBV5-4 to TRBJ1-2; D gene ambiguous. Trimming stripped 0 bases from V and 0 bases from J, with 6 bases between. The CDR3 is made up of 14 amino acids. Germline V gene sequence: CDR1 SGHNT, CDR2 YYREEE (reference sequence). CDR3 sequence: CASSLGQANYGYTF. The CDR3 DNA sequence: TGTGCCAGCAGCTTGGGGCAGGCTAACTATGGCTACACCTTC.

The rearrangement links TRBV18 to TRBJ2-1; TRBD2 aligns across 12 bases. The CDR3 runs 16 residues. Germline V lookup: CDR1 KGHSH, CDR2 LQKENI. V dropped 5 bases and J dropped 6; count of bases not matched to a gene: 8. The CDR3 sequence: CASSSLLAGGSNEQFF. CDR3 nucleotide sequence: TGTGCCAGCTCATCTCTACTAGCGGGAGGCTCCAATGAGCAGTTCTTC.

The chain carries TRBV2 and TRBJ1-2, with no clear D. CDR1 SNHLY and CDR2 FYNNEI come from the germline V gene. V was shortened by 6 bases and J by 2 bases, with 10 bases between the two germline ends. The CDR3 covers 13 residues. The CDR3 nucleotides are TGTGCCAGCAGCGATACAATGAACTATGGCTACACCTTC. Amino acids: CASSDTMNYGYTF.

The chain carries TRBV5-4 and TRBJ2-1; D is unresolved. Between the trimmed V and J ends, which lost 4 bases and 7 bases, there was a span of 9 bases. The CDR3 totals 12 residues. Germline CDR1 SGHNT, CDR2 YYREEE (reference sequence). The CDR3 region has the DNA TGTGCCAGCAGCCCCGACGCGAATGAGCAGTTCTTC. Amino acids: CASSPDANEQFF.

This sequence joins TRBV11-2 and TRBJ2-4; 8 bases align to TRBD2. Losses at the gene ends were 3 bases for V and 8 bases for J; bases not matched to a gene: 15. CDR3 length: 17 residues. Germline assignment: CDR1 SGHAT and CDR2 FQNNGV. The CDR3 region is CASSFTGTSRGKDIQYF. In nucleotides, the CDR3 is TGTGCCAGCAGCTTTACCGGGACTAGTAGGGGGAAAGACATTCAGTACTTC.

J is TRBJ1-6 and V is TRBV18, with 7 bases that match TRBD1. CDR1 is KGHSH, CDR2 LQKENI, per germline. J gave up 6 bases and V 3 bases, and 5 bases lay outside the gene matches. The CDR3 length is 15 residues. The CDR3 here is CASSPGGGSNSPLHF. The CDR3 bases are TGTGCCAGCTCACCGGGAGGGGGCTCTAATTCACCCCTCCACTTT. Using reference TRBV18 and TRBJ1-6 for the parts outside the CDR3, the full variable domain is NAGVMQNPRHLVRRRGQEARLRCSPMKGHSHVYWYRQLPEEGLKFMVYLQKENIIDESGMPKERFSAEFPKEGPSILRIQQVVRGDSAAYFCASSPGGGSNSPLHFGNGTRLTVT.

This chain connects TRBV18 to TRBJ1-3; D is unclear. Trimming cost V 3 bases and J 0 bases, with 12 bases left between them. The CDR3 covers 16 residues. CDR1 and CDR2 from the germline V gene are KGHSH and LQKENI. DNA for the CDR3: TGTGCCAGCTCACCCTACGACATCATCTCTGGAAACACCATATATTTT. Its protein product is CASSPYDIISGNTIYF.